The 29 T cell receptor beta chains in this list originate from one sample, sequenced in a study of T cell clonotyping in hematopoietic cell transplantation. Time point of the sample: recipient sample about 28 days before transplant, after cytoreduction. The table came from immunoSEQ multiplex PCR; TCRdb's copy has only in-frame clones and leaves some out. This table has tens of thousands of clones, approximately 95% appearing once. The source material was peripheral blood mononuclear cells, sampled before stem cell transplant. The receptors originated from a man aged 40-49 years with chronic myeloid leukemia. Some clones in this sample may be carry-over from other donors' samples.

V and J are TRBV4-3 and TRBJ1-3, with D possibly TRBD1 on 6 matching bases. The germline V gene has CDR1 LGHNA and CDR2 YSLEER. The CDR3 totals 16 residues. The germline V and J ends were trimmed by 3 bases and 4 bases, with 16 bases remaining between them. Here the CDR3 DNA reads TGCGCCAGCAGCCAGGATTGGTGGGGGCTAGGAAACACCATATATTTT. Translating gives CASSQDWWGLGNTIYF.

V and J are TRBV7-2 and TRBJ2-3; tentatively, D is TRBD2 (5 bases). Germline loops: CDR1 SGHTA, CDR2 FQGNSA. CDR3 length equals 15 residues. Trimming stripped 5 bases from V and 0 bases from J, with 12 bases between. Written as DNA, the CDR3 is TGTGCCAGCAGCCCTGCGACTATAAGCACAGATACGCAGTATTTT. It yields the protein CASSPATISTDTQYF.

The gene calls are TRBV2 and TRBJ2-7; D is unclear. Per the germline V gene, CDR1 is SNHLY and CDR2 is FYNNEI. There are 11 residues in the CDR3. With 11 bases removed from V and 2 bases from J, the gap between germline ends came to 10 bases. The CDR3 protein is CAGARTYEQYF. In DNA, the CDR3 is TGTGCCGGCGCGAGGACCTACGAGCAGTACTTC.

The J gene is TRBJ2-1, the V gene TRBV6-4, with a weak D call TRBD1 (6 bases). V shed 0 bases and J shed 3 bases, with 9 bases lying between them. Germline V gene data show CDR1 as MRHNA and CDR2 as SNTAGT. The CDR3 sequence is 15 residues long. CDR3 sequence reads: CASSDSEGGYNEQFF. The CDR3, as DNA: TGTGCCAGCAGTGACTCCGAAGGGGGCTACAATGAGCAGTTCTTC.

This chain connects TRBV6-5 to TRBJ2-3, with a possible D match to TRBD2 (6 bases). In germline, CDR1 is MNHEY, CDR2 SVGAGI. V was cut by 2 bases and J by 4 bases, with 10 bases left in between. The CDR3 is made up of 14 amino acids. The CDR3, as DNA: TGTGCCAGCAGTTACGGTCTAGCGTCAGATACGCAGTATTTT. Translated, it gives CASSYGLASDTQYF.

A single count supports this clone. This chain connects TRBV30 to TRBJ1-1; 7 bases are a match to TRBD1. Germline CDR1 and CDR2: GTSNPN and SVGIG (reference sequence). The CDR3 contains 15 residues. J lost 1 base, V lost 3 bases, and 8 bases had no gene match. The CDR3 loop reads CAWRKQGLTNTEAFF. The CDR3 bases are TGTGCCTGGAGGAAACAGGGGTTAACGAACACTGAAGCTTTCTTT. The complete variable domain, with remaining parts taken from reference TRBV30 and TRBJ1-1, reads SQTIHQWPATLVQPVGSPLSLECTVEGTSNPNLYWYRQAAGRGLQLLFYSVGIGQISSEVPQNLSASRPQDRQFILSSKKLLLSDSGFYLCAWRKQGLTNTEAFFGQGTRLTVV.

The chain employs TRBV4-3 and TRBJ2-1; D is perhaps TRBD1 (5 bases). The CDR3 length is 15 residues. Trimming left V 0 bases short and J 9 bases short, with 15 bases between. Germline V gene lookup returns CDR1 LGHNA and CDR2 YSLEER. The CDR3 DNA sequence: TGCGCCAGCAGCCAAGATGAGGCAGGGTGGAGTGAGCAGTTCTTC. Its protein is CASSQDEAGWSEQFF.

This clone was recorded only once. J is TRBJ2-5 and V is TRBV4-2; a possible D gene is TRBD1 (5 bases). The length of the CDR3 is 14 residues. Germline V gene sequence: CDR1 LGHNA, CDR2 YNFKEQ. V lost 4 bases and J lost 0, with 9 bases in between. The DNA of the CDR3 is TGTGCCAGCAGCCGTGGACACAACCAAGAGACCCAGTACTTC. This gives the protein CASSRGHNQETQYF.

The chain uses TRBV5-1 and TRBJ2-5, with D possibly being TRBD1 (6 bases). The V end was cut by 3 bases, the J end by 4 bases, with 16 bases between. Germline CDR1 and CDR2: SGHRS and YFSETQ. The CDR3 totals 15 residues. CDR3 sequence reads: CASSSPGAGGETQYF. The DNA for the CDR3 is TGCGCCAGCAGCTCCCCAGGGGCTGGAGGAGAGACCCAGTACTTC.

V is TRBV2 and J is TRBJ2-2; D call uncertain. Germline-derived CDR1 and CDR2 are SNHLY and FYNNEI. Trimming cost V 3 bases and J 1 base, with 3 bases left between them. The CDR3 sequence is 13 residues long. The CDR3 DNA reads as TGTGCCAGCAGTGAGGTGAACACCGGGGAGCTGTTTTTT. This encodes CASSEVNTGELFF.

The chain carries TRBV14 and TRBJ1-1, with D uncertain. CDR1 and CDR2 (germline): SGHDN, FVKESK. Trimming took 4 bases from V and 3 from J, leaving 9 bases between them. The CDR3 is 13 amino acids. CDR3 nucleotides: TGTGCCAGCAGCCCCCGCTTGGACACTGAAGCTTTCTTT. Translating gives CASSPRLDTEAFF. Supplemented by reference TRBV14 and TRBJ1-1, the full variable domain reads EAGVTQFPSHSVIEKGQTVTLRCDPISGHDNLYWYRRVMGKEIKFLLHFVKESKQDESGMPNNRFLAERTGGTYSTLKVQPAELEDSGVYFCASSPRLDTEAFFGQGTRLTVV.

CDR3 coding DNA: TGTGCCTGGAGTGTACGTCTGAGCACAGATACGCAGTATTTT. Its protein product is CAWSVRLSTDTQYF. The chain has TRBV30 and TRBJ2-3; D gene unclear. The length of the CDR3 is 14 residues. Germline V gene sequence: CDR1 GTSNPN, CDR2 SVGIG (reference sequence). Trimming removed 0 bases from V and 0 bases from J, with 7 bases in between.

The chain combines TRBV7-6 with TRBJ2-2; D is uncertain. Germline CDR1 SGHVS, CDR2 FNYEAQ. Trimming pared 5 bases from V and 8 bases from J, leaving 15 bases between. The CDR3 sequence is 14 residues long. As DNA, the CDR3 is TGTGCCAGCAGCCGCCACACTGGCGGTGGGGAGCTGTTTTTT. This translates into CASSRHTGGGELFF.

CDR3 residues: CASSLFGTGVTNQPQHF. CDR3 coding DNA: TGTGCCAGCAGCTTGTTTGGGACAGGGGTTACCAATCAGCCCCAGCATTTT. J is TRBJ1-5 and V is TRBV5-8, with TRBD1 matching over 10 bases. The germline gives CDR1 SGHTS, CDR2 YDEGEE. CDR3 length equals 17 residues. The V and J ends lost 1 base and 3 bases, in that order; junction bases with no gene match: 7.

This clone is termed medium-sized (0.01 to 0.1%). One junction end disagrees with the germline gene, perhaps due to a read error. The chain links TRBV9 to TRBJ1-2; 11 bases map to TRBD1. The germline V gene encodes CDR1 SGDLS and CDR2 YYNGEE. This CDR3 has 12 amino acids. The CDR3 region is CASSTRTGGFFF. As DNA, the CDR3 is TGTGCCAGCAGCACCCGGACAGGGGGCTTCTTCTTC. Looking up the rest from reference TRBV9 and TRBJ1-2 gives the full variable domain: DSGVTQTPKHLITATGQRVTLRCSPRSGDLSVYWYQQSLDQGLQFLIQYYNGEERAKGNILERFSAQQFPDLHSELNLSSLELGDSALYFCASSTRTGGFFFGSGTRLTVV.

J is TRBJ2-2 and V is TRBV9, with 7 bases aligning to TRBD1. J gave up 0 bases and V 3 bases, and 2 bases lay outside the gene matches. The germline V gene encodes CDR1 SGDLS and CDR2 YYNGEE. The CDR3 has 15 amino acids. In DNA form, the CDR3 reads TGTGCCAGCAGCGCGGGACAGCCGAACACCGGGGAGCTGTTTTTT. This translates into CASSAGQPNTGELFF.

This clone has only a few counts. The chain employs TRBV2 and TRBJ1-1; D possibly corresponds to TRBD1 (5 bases). Germline V gene lookup returns CDR1 SNHLY and CDR2 FYNNEI. This CDR3 has 12 amino acids. This chain's CDR3 is CASGGMNTEAFF. The CDR3 DNA follows: TGTGCGTCGGGGGGTATGAACACTGAAGCTTTCTTT.

The chain couples TRBV28 to TRBJ2-3; TRBD2 matches 7 bases. CDR3 length: 13 residues. With V trimmed by 4 bases and J by 4 bases, 2 bases remained unmatched. CDR1 is MDHEN, CDR2 SYDVKM, per germline. Written as DNA, the CDR3 is TGTGCCAGCAGTTGGCGGGAGTCAGATACGCAGTATTTT. Translation: CASSWRESDTQYF. Full variable domain (missing parts from reference TRBV28 and TRBJ2-3): DVKVTQSSRYLVKRTGEKVFLECVQDMDHENMFWYRQDPGLGLRLIYFSYDVKMKEKGDIPEGYSVSREKKERFSLILESASTNQTSMYLCASSWRESDTQYFGPGTRLTVL.

The chain couples TRBV2 to TRBJ1-1, with 8 bases aligning to TRBD1. The CDR3 runs 15 residues. J gave up 4 bases and V 3 bases, and 7 bases lay outside the gene matches. Germline V lookup: CDR1 SNHLY, CDR2 FYNNEI. CDR3 protein: CASSDSRQGATEAFF. CDR3 nucleotides: TGTGCCAGCAGTGACAGTCGGCAGGGGGCCACTGAAGCTTTCTTT.

The chain is built from TRBV7-6 and TRBJ1-2, with D unresolved. Germline values: CDR1 SGHVS, CDR2 FNYEAQ. Deletions cut 5 bases from V and 3 bases from J, with 13 bases between. This CDR3 is built from 14 residues. The CDR3 region is CASSMTDGDYGYTF. The CDR3 DNA reads TGTGCCAGCAGCATGACGGACGGAGACTATGGCTACACCTTC.

This rearrangement joins TRBV7-2 to TRBJ1-1; maybe TRBD1 (5 bases). Germline V lookup: CDR1 SGHTA, CDR2 FQGNSA. The CDR3 has 15 residues. Trimming took off 1 base at V and 4 bases at J, with 13 bases between the two ends. The CDR3 sequence: CASSLDGRVGTEAFF. The CDR3 DNA reads as TGTGCCAGCAGCTTAGACGGCAGGGTGGGCACTGAAGCTTTCTTT.

The rearrangement links TRBV28 to TRBJ2-1, with D unresolved. From germline, CDR1 is MDHEN and CDR2 SYDVKM. Between the trimmed V and J ends, which lost 3 bases and 4 bases, there was a span of 13 bases. CDR3 length equals 15 residues. The CDR3 DNA follows: TGTGCCAGCAGTTTTATTGGGAACGAATACAATGAGCAGTTCTTC. It codes for CASSFIGNEYNEQFF.

The J gene is TRBJ2-1, the V gene TRBV9; unclear D gene. V gave up 0 bases and J gave up 11 bases, with 6 bases separating them. The CDR3 consists of 11 residues. The germline V gene encodes CDR1 SGDLS and CDR2 YYNGEE. The CDR3 loop reads CASSVGQQQFF. CDR3 nucleotides: TGTGCCAGCAGCGTAGGTCAGCAGCAGTTCTTC. Drawing the rest from reference TRBV9 and TRBJ2-1, the complete variable domain is DSGVTQTPKHLITATGQRVTLRCSPRSGDLSVYWYQQSLDQGLQFLIQYYNGEERAKGNILERFSAQQFPDLHSELNLSSLELGDSALYFCASSVGQQQFFGPGTRLTVL.

This clone appeared a single time. The chain links TRBV7-2 to TRBJ2-7; possible D gene TRBD2, 7 bases. Deletions cut 1 base from V and 0 bases from J, with 10 bases between. This CDR3 has 15 residues. CDR1 SGHTA and CDR2 FQGNSA come from the germline V gene. The CDR3 here is CASSLEGGSSYEQYF. The DNA for the CDR3 is TGTGCCAGCAGCTTAGAGGGGGGGAGCTCCTACGAGCAGTACTTC.

The rearrangement joins TRBV9 to TRBJ1-1; D not resolved. The CDR3 spans 14 residues. Trimming removed 1 base from V and 3 bases from J, with 10 bases in between. Germline CDR1 SGDLS, CDR2 YYNGEE. CDR3 nucleotides: TGTGCCAGCAGCGTATGGGTTCTCGACACTGAAGCTTTCTTT. Translating it yields CASSVWVLDTEAFF.

V usage is TRBV11-3 and J usage is TRBJ1-2, with 11 positions matching TRBD1. From germline, CDR1 is SGHNT and CDR2 YENEEA. The V segment lost 5 bases and the J segment 4 bases; nucleotides outside the gene matches: 6. CDR3 length: 15 amino acids. The CDR3 DNA reads TGTGCCAGCAGCCCACCAGGGACAGGGGGCTATGGCTACACCTTC. Protein: CASSPPGTGGYGYTF.

This chain links TRBV11-3 with TRBJ2-3; the match to TRBD2 covers 7 bases. Looked up from germline, CDR1 is SGHNT and CDR2 is YENEEA. CDR3 length: 17 amino acids. J was trimmed by 2 bases and V by 5 bases; bases with no gene match: 13. The CDR3 coding sequence is TGTGCCAGCAGCGTACACCGCGGGGGTACAGCCACAGATACGCAGTATTTT. Residues: CASSVHRGGTATDTQYF.

The V gene is TRBV7-2, the J gene TRBJ2-2, with D perhaps TRBD2 (6 bases). The germline V and J ends were trimmed by 7 bases and 4 bases, with 13 bases remaining between them. Germline assignment: CDR1 SGHTA and CDR2 FQGNSA. The CDR3 has 14 amino acids. The CDR3 DNA reads as TGTGCCAGCACCCCCCTCGGGGGCACCGGGGAGCTGTTTTTT. It codes for CASTPLGGTGELFF.

The V and J genes are TRBV7-2 and TRBJ2-7, with D perhaps given as TRBD1 or TRBD2 (6 bases each). V was shortened by 3 bases and J by 1 base, with 10 bases between the two germline ends. Germline V gives CDR1 SGHTA, CDR2 FQGNSA. The CDR3 is 14 residues long. The CDR3 protein is CASSFTGRSYEQYF. The DNA for the CDR3 is TGTGCCAGCAGCTTTACAGGGAGGTCCTACGAGCAGTACTTC.